Each of the 32 T cell receptor beta chains below was sequenced from the same sample in a study of cytomegalovirus exposure and HLA in healthy donors. 13 Jbeta primers and 60 Vbeta primers were used for the PCR. The protocol was immunoSEQ multiplex PCR, while the TCRdb copy is restricted to in-frame clones and leaves out a portion. The table has about 190,000 clones, roughly 80% seen once. Sequencing was done on a sample of PBMCs. Every receptor here comes from a man in his forties in good health and CMV-seropositive.

This chain connects TRBV27 to TRBJ2-5; 13 bases map to TRBD2. The DNA matches TRBJ2-7 better at its end, which makes the J call doubtful. The CDR3 covers 17 residues. CDR1 MNHEY and CDR2 SMNVEV come from the germline V gene (reference sequence). The CDR3 reads CASSLTSGGANSYEQYF. The CDR3 region has the DNA TGTGCCAGCAGTTTAACTAGCGGGGGGGCTAACTCCTACGAGCAGTACTTC.

This clone was seen a single time. The V gene is TRBV6-5, the J gene TRBJ2-7, with a possible D match to TRBD1 (6 bases). Germline-derived CDR1 and CDR2 are MNHEY and SVGAGI. Trimming took off 5 bases at V and 2 bases at J, with 10 bases between the two ends. This CDR3 is 13 amino acids long. CDR3 nucleotides: TGTGCCAGCAGTCGCGCAGGGGCCTACGAGCAGTACTTC. Protein sequence: CASSRAGAYEQYF.

This rearrangement joins TRBV9 to TRBJ2-3; 8 bases align to TRBD1. J gave up 5 bases and V 0 bases, and 5 bases lay outside the gene matches. Looked up from germline, CDR1 is SGDLS and CDR2 is YYNGEE. This CDR3 is 15 amino acids long. The CDR3 nucleotides read TGTGCCAGCAGCGTAGAATGGACAGGGAAAGATACGCAGTATTTT. Protein product: CASSVEWTGKDTQYF.

This chain joins TRBV19 and TRBJ2-4; D might be TRBD1 (6 bases). V dropped 1 base and J dropped 0 bases, with 13 bases sitting between them. The CDR3 consists of 17 residues. Germline V gene sequence: CDR1 LNHDA, CDR2 SQIVND (reference sequence). Written as DNA, the CDR3 is TGTGCCAGTAGTATAGGACGGGACATTCTAGCCAAAAACATTCAGTACTTC. Its translation: CASSIGRDILAKNIQYF.

V is TRBV7-9 and J is TRBJ2-7, with a weak D call TRBD2 (6 bases). Germline CDR1 reads SEHNR; CDR2 reads FQNEAQ (reference sequence). V dropped 5 bases and J dropped 4 bases, with 18 bases sitting between them. This CDR3 region has 15 residues. In DNA, the CDR3 is TGTGCCAGCAGCGCCGTCGGGGGACGTTCTTACGAGCAGTACTTC. Translating gives CASSAVGGRSYEQYF.

A word on this clone: Germline and junction disagree at one end, which may indicate a read error. The chain uses TRBV7-7 and TRBJ2-7; no definite D call. The germline V gene has CDR1 SSHAT and CDR2 FNYEAQ (reference sequence). The CDR3 runs to 13 residues. The CDR3 DNA sequence: TGTGCTAGCAGCTATCGTCCGGGCTACGAGCAGTACTTC. The encoded protein is CASSYRPGYEQYF.

The chain has TRBV6-5 and TRBJ2-7; 9 positions agree with TRBD1. The trim removed 5 bases at V and 6 bases at J, leaving 5 bases unmatched. CDR1 and CDR2 from the germline V gene are MNHEY and SVGAGI. The CDR3 extends over 13 amino acids. The DNA of the CDR3 is TGTGCCAGCAGTAAGACAGGGGGTGGCGAGCAGTACTTC. This translates into CASSKTGGGEQYF.

This sequence joins TRBV7-8 and TRBJ1-5; 8 positions agree with TRBD1. CDR3 length: 14 residues. CDR1 SGHVS and CDR2 FQNEAQ come from the germline V gene. J was trimmed by 7 bases and V by 3 bases; bases with no gene match: 5. CDR3 coding DNA: TGTGCCAGCAGCTTCAGGGGGCAAGGGCAGCCCCAGCATTTT. It specifies CASSFRGQGQPQHF.

This chain connects TRBV28 to TRBJ1-2; D unclear. This CDR3 has 12 amino acids. The V end was cut by 4 bases, the J end by 2 bases, with 5 bases between. Germline V gene lookup returns CDR1 MDHEN and CDR2 SYDVKM. For the CDR3, the DNA is TGTGCCAGCAGTTCACAGAACTATGGCTACACCTTC. It translates to CASSSQNYGYTF.

The chain uses TRBV10-3 and TRBJ1-4; 11 nucleotides agree with TRBD1. Germline V gene lookup returns CDR1 ENHRY and CDR2 SYGVKD. Trimming removed 8 bases from V and 7 bases from J; junction bases left unmatched: 0. This CDR3 comprises 12 residues. The CDR3 region has the DNA TGTGCCATCGGGACAGGGGGTGAAAAACTGTTTTTT. It is translated as CAIGTGGEKLFF.

In nucleotides, the CDR3 is TGTGCCTGGAGGGGACACTGGAACACTGAAGCTTTCTTT. Protein product: CAWRGHWNTEAFF. The V call is TRBV30, the J call TRBJ1-1; D is possibly TRBD1 (6 bases). Trimming stripped 3 bases from V and 1 base from J, with 9 bases between. This CDR3 spans 13 amino acids. The germline gives CDR1 GTSNPN, CDR2 SVGIG (reference sequence).

There are a few counts of this clone. The rearrangement links TRBV9 to TRBJ2-3; the match to TRBD1 covers 9 bases. The CDR3 has 15 residues. CDR1 and CDR2 from the germline V gene are SGDLS and YYNGEE. Trimming removed 4 bases from V and 4 bases from J; junction bases left unmatched: 7. CDR3 bases: TGTGCCAGCAGCCCTCCGGGACAGGGTGCAGATACGCAGTATTTT. The encoded protein is CASSPPGQGADTQYF.

This clone showed up just a few times. The CDR3 loop reads CASRGTASNQPQHF. CDR3 sequence (DNA): TGTGCCAGCAGAGGGACAGCTAGCAATCAGCCCCAGCATTTT. This sequence joins TRBV6-5 and TRBJ1-5, with 7 bases identical to TRBD1. The CDR3 runs 14 residues. Germline assignment: CDR1 MNHEY and CDR2 SVGAGI. J gave up 0 bases and V 6 bases, and 2 bases lay outside the gene matches.

The rearrangement links TRBV6-1 to TRBJ1-5; 9 nucleotides match TRBD1. Unmatched junction bases numbered 12, after V lost 2 bases and J lost 4 bases. The CDR3 is made up of 18 amino acids. The germline V gene encodes CDR1 MNHNS and CDR2 SASEGT. CDR3 DNA sequence: TGTGCCAGCAGTGAAACGTCGGGACAGGGTTCTGCTAATCAGCCCCAGCATTTT. This gives the protein CASSETSGQGSANQPQHF.

J is TRBJ1-5 and V is TRBV7-9; tentatively, D is TRBD1 (5 bases). The V and J ends lost 6 bases and 8 bases respectively, with 14 bases between them. The CDR3 is made up of 13 amino acids. Germline V CDR1 and CDR2: SEHNR, FQNEAQ (reference sequence). In DNA, the CDR3 is TGTGCCAGCAGTTGGGACTGGGATAAGCCCCAGCATTTT. It codes for CASSWDWDKPQHF.

This chain uses TRBV28 with TRBJ1-1; tentatively, D is TRBD1 (6 bases). The CDR3 contains 12 residues. V gave up 5 bases and J gave up 7 bases, with 11 bases separating them. Germline V gives CDR1 MDHEN, CDR2 SYDVKM. CDR3 nucleotides: TGTGCCAGCAGTCTTGGCAGGGGTGAAGCTTTCTTT. Translation: CASSLGRGEAFF.

The gene calls are TRBV28 and TRBJ1-5; D unresolved. There are 14 residues in the CDR3. Trimming shortened V by 7 bases and J by 1 base, and 11 bases separated the two germline ends. Germline V gene lookup returns CDR1 MDHEN and CDR2 SYDVKM. The CDR3 is CASITLPSNQPQHF. CDR3 nucleotides: TGTGCCAGCATCACTCTCCCCAGCAATCAGCCCCAGCATTTT.

The V call is TRBV4-3, the J call TRBJ1-2; no definite D call. Trimming removed 1 base from V and 8 bases from J, with 17 bases in between. In germline, CDR1 is LGHNA, CDR2 YSLEER. The CDR3 is made up of 15 amino acids. The CDR3 bases are TGCGCCAGCAGCCAAGTCGACACTAACCGGGAAGGCTACACCTTC. Translation gives CASSQVDTNREGYTF.

This clone was detected only a few times. The chain uses TRBV27 and TRBJ2-1, with TRBD1 as a possible D gene (6 bases). CDR3 length equals 13 residues. The ends were cut back, 8 bases at V and 7 bases at J, with 15 bases in the middle. Looked up from germline, CDR1 is MNHEY and CDR2 is SMNVEV (reference sequence). The CDR3 bases are TGTGCCAGCCTATCCGGGACACTGAATGAGCAGTTCTTC. Its translation: CASLSGTLNEQFF.

CDR3: CASSVGGRGFSYEQYF. The CDR3 bases are TGTGCCAGCAGCGTAGGAGGGCGGGGGTTCTCCTACGAGCAGTACTTC. The V call is TRBV9, the J call TRBJ2-7; 7 bases are a match to TRBD2. The CDR3 runs 16 residues. Germline V gene sequence: CDR1 SGDLS, CDR2 YYNGEE. Trimming took 0 bases from V and 0 from J; bases not matched to a gene: 6.

This clone was observed once. This sequence joins TRBV28 and TRBJ2-7, with D uncertain. Germline V gene lookup returns CDR1 MDHEN and CDR2 SYDVKM. This CDR3 spans 12 amino acids. V was pared by 6 bases and J by 3 bases, with 9 bases between. The CDR3 nucleotides read TGTGCCAGCAGGTCGGAGTTCTACGAGCAGTACTTC. Its translation: CASRSEFYEQYF.

This chain connects TRBV13 to TRBJ2-5; TRBD2 matches 9 bases. CDR1 is PRHDT and CDR2 is FYEKMQ in the germline V gene (reference sequence). After removal of 5 bases from V and 5 bases from J, the junction contained 6 bases not matched to a gene. The CDR3 loop spans 14 amino acids. The CDR3 is CASSSGGLGETQYF. In DNA, the CDR3 is TGTGCCAGCAGCAGCGGGGGGTTAGGGGAGACCCAGTACTTC.

DNA of the CDR3: TGTGCCAGCAGCCGACAGAAGTACACTGAAGCTTTCTTT. Its protein is CASSRQKYTEAFF. The chain has TRBV7-2 and TRBJ1-1, with D maybe TRBD1 (5 bases). The CDR3 consists of 13 residues. Germline CDR1 is SGHTA and CDR2 is FQGNSA. Between the trimmed V and J ends, which lost 5 bases and 3 bases, there was a span of 10 bases.

This chain joins TRBV27 and TRBJ2-1, with D hard to call. Germline values: CDR1 MNHEY, CDR2 SMNVEV (reference sequence). V dropped 6 bases and J dropped 0 bases, with 12 bases sitting between them. The CDR3 is 15 amino acids. The CDR3 nucleotides read TGTGCCAGCAGAACCGGAGCTAGCTCCTACAATGAGCAGTTCTTC. Amino acids: CASRTGASSYNEQFF.

The chain employs TRBV6-1 and TRBJ2-5, with 7 bases that match TRBD1. The CDR3 totals 14 residues. Germline values: CDR1 MNHNS, CDR2 SASEGT. V lost 4 bases to trimming and J lost 4 bases; unmatched junction nucleotides: 6. The CDR3 bases are TGTGCCAGCAGTGGGGAACAGGGGAGAGAGACCCAGTACTTC. Translating gives CASSGEQGRETQYF.

The rearrangement uses TRBV6-5 and TRBJ2-1; 7 bases line up with TRBD2. This CDR3 is built from 14 residues. V gave up 6 bases and J gave up 3 bases; unmatched junction bases: 5. Germline-derived CDR1 and CDR2 are MNHEY and SVGAGI. As DNA, the CDR3 is TGTGCCAGCAGCCCGAGCGGGGACTACAATGAGCAGTTCTTC. Protein: CASSPSGDYNEQFF.

The CDR3 DNA reads as TGTGCCAGCAGTGACGCTAGCTGTCTCCTAGTCGACAATGAAAAACTGCTTTTT. Translation: CASSDASCLLVDNEKLLF. The chain has TRBV12-1 and TRBJ1-4. TRBV12-1 is a recognized pseudogene. This CDR3 contains 18 residues.

The chain has TRBV28 and TRBJ2-7; 9 positions match TRBD1. This CDR3 contains 18 residues. Per the germline V gene, CDR1 is MDHEN and CDR2 is SYDVKM. V trimming: 1 base; J trimming: 0 bases; junction bases outside the gene matches: 10. Here the CDR3 reads CASSLLTRTGDNSYEQYF. Here the CDR3 DNA reads TGTGCCAGCAGTTTATTAACCCGGACAGGGGATAACTCCTACGAGCAGTACTTC.

The rearrangement uses TRBV28 and TRBJ2-5; the match to TRBD1 covers 7 bases. Losses at the gene ends were 5 bases for V and 6 bases for J; bases not matched to a gene: 9. The germline CDR1 and CDR2 sequences are MDHEN and SYDVKM. This CDR3 region has 14 residues. The CDR3 sequence: CASSPSDRYQTQYF. The CDR3 bases are TGTGCCAGCAGTCCATCGGACAGGTATCAGACCCAGTACTTC.

The chain links TRBV6-5 to TRBJ1-1, with a weak D call TRBD1 (6 bases). The germline V and J ends were trimmed by 4 bases and 6 bases, with 15 bases remaining between them. CDR1 is MNHEY, CDR2 SVGAGI, per germline. The CDR3 has 14 residues. In DNA form, the CDR3 reads TGTGCCAGCAGTTCATGGGACATCGGGTCTGAAGCTTTCTTT. Translated: CASSSWDIGSEAFF.

This clone was detected only once. This chain joins TRBV28 and TRBJ1-1, with 7 bases identical to TRBD1. Germline V lookup: CDR1 MDHEN, CDR2 SYDVKM. The CDR3 has 13 residues. With V trimmed by 6 bases and J by 5 bases, 6 bases remained unmatched. The CDR3 nucleotides read TGTGCCAGCAGGACAGGGCTAGGAACTGAAGCTTTCTTT. Translated: CASRTGLGTEAFF.

The rearrangement links TRBV7-9 to TRBJ2-7, with a tentative D call TRBD2 (5 bases). Germline V lookup: CDR1 SEHNR, CDR2 FQNEAQ (reference sequence). V lost 2 bases and J 5 bases, leaving 13 bases between the germline ends. This CDR3 comprises 14 residues. CDR3 residues: CASSLRGTVNEQYF. The CDR3 DNA reads as TGTGCCAGCAGCTTACGGGGAACAGTGAACGAGCAGTACTTC.